This TCR beta chain comes out of a study of T cells in women clearing cervical HPV infection. Turning to the study itself: Cases were women with histologically confirmed HPV16-related CIN3 or worse, including a couple of invasive cancers. Blood came at first lesion visit for cases, post-clearance for controls.

Measured with immunoSEQ multiplex PCR; TCRdb has only the in-frame clones, and not every one. The sample has more than 45,000 clones. Study-wide points: CIN3+ cases had significantly higher TCR repertoire richness than controls, but evenness did not differ.

With respect to this clone: Antigen: not known.

Sequencing was performed on blood buffy coat. This receptor was obtained from a woman aged 18 to 75 with a cervical HPV16 infection that either progressed to CIN3+ or cleared (not recorded which).

The sequenced CDR3 bases are TGTGCCAGCAGCCGGGACAGGGGGCTATCCTACGAG. Its translation is CASSRDRGLSYE. The full CDR3 is CASSRDRGLSYEQYF. The chain joins TRBV7-2 to TRBJ2-7; 12 positions agree with TRBD1. The missing CDR3 end, 3 residues past where the read stops, is filled in from the germline J gene. The CDR3 consists of 15 residues. V lost 5 bases and J lost 1; bases outside the gene matches: 3. The germline CDR1 and CDR2 sequences are SGHTA and FQGNSA.